This is a list of T cell receptor beta chains from one sample in a study of HIV-infected patients and healthy controls. Via MiXCR, TCRdb re-called the 5' RACE reads, giving one row per CDR3 protein. The data show tens of thousands of distinct CDR3 sequences, less than 20% seen once. Input material: CD4+ T cells from blood. These receptors all stem from a human donor in good health. Each CDR3 is given with its conserved first and last residue. A D gene is named only where the DNA matches it firmly. Size tells how often a clone was seen (once, few, many) or the class of an expanded clone, and some rows leave it out.

TRBJ2-3 TRBV4-2 - - TGTGCCAGCAGCCAAGGCCAAGGGGATACGCAGTATTTT CASSQGQGDTQYF
TRBJ1-2 TRBV20-1 - - TGCAGTGCTAGCCAGGGGCTCTATGGCTACACCTTC CSASQGLYGYTF
TRBJ2-2 TRBV20-1 - TRBD2 TGCAGTGCTAGAGACCGGACTAGCGTCAACACCGGGGAGCTGTTTTTT CSARDRTSVNTGELFF
TRBJ2-7 TRBV7-2 - TRBD2 TGTGCCAGCAGCAACTTAGCGGGAGTGGGGTACGAGCAGTACTTC CASSNLAGVGYEQYF
TRBJ1-5 TRBV10-1 many - TGCGCCAGAGAACGGGACCAGCCCCAGCATTTT CARERDQPQHF
TRBJ2-3 TRBV20-1 many - TGCAGTGCTAGAGACCGGGGTTTCACAGATACGCAGTATTTT CSARDRGFTDTQYF
TRBJ2-1 TRBV11-1 few - TGTGCCAGCAGCCGTGGGAGGCATGAGCAGTTCTTC CASSRGRHEQFF
TRBJ1-1 TRBV7-9 many - TGTGCCAGCAGCCGTCTGGGGGGGCCCACTGAAGCTTTCTTT CASSRLGGPTEAFF
TRBJ1-5 TRBV10-3 - - TGTGCCATCAGTGAGACCCAAATTTTCCCTCAGCCCCAGCATTTT CAISETQIFPQPQHF
TRBJ2-5 TRBV7-2 - - TGTGCCAGCAGCTTAGCCGGACGACGGGGAGGAGAGACCCAGTACTTC CASSLAGRRGGETQYF
TRBJ1-1 TRBV6-6 few TRBD1 TGTGCCAGCAAAAACACAGGGGTTGAAGCTTTCTTT CASKNTGVEAFF
TRBJ2-7 TRBV27 few - TGTGCCAGCAGTTTCGACAGGAACGGGGTCTACGAGCAGTACTTC CASSFDRNGVYEQYF
TRBJ1-5 TRBV6-6 few - TGTGCCAGCAGCTTTTGGGACAATGTGAATCAGCCCCAGCATTTT CASSFWDNVNQPQHF
TRBJ2-1 TRBV7-9 - - TGTGCCAGCAGCTCGGTAGACGAGCAGTTCTTC CASSSVDEQFF
TRBJ1-1 TRBV19 few - TGTGCCAGTAGTAGAGGGAGGAACACTGAAGCTTTCTTT CASSRGRNTEAFF
TRBJ2-7 TRBV6-1 - - TGTGCCAGCAGTTCCGGGACACAGGCGCGCGAGCAGTACTTC CASSSGTQAREQYF
TRBJ1-3 TRBV6-6 few - TGTGCCAGCAGGACGGACAGCTCTGGAAACACCATATATTTT CASRTDSSGNTIYF
TRBJ2-5 TRBV7-7 - - TGTGCCAGCAGCCCCCAACTAGGACTATCCTCGGAGACCCAGTACTTC CASSPQLGLSSETQYF
TRBJ1-2 TRBV20-1 few - TGCAGTGCCACAGACCGGGGGGCGGCCTATGGCTACACCTTC CSATDRGAAYGYTF